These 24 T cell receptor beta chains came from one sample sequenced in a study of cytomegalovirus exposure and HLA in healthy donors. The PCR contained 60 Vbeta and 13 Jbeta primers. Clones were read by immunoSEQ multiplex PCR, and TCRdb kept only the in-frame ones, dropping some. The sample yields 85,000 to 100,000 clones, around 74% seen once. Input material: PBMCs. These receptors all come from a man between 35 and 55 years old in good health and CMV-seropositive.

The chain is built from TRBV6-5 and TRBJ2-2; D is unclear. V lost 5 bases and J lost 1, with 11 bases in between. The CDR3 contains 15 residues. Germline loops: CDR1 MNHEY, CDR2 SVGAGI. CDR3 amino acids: CASSRFPGNTGELFF. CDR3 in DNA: TGTGCCAGCAGTAGATTTCCAGGGAACACCGGGGAGCTGTTTTTT.

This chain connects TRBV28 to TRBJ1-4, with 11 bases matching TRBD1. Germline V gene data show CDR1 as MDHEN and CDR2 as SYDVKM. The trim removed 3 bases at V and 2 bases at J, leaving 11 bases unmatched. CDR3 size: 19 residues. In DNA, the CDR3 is TGTGCCAGCAGTTTTGCCCGGGACAGGGGGTTGGGTACTAATGAAAAACTGTTTTTT. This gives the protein CASSFARDRGLGTNEKLFF. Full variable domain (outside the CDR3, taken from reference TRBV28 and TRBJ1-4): DVKVTQSSRYLVKRTGEKVFLECVQDMDHENMFWYRQDPGLGLRLIYFSYDVKMKEKGDIPEGYSVSREKKERFSLILESASTNQTSMYLCASSFARDRGLGTNEKLFFGSGTQLSVL.

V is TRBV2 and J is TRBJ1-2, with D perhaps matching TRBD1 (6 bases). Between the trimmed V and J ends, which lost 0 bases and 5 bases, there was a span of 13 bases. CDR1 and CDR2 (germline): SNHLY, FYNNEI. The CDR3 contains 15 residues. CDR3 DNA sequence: TGTGCCAGCAGTGAAGCGACAGGCCCCTCGTATGGCTACACCTTC. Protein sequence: CASSEATGPSYGYTF.

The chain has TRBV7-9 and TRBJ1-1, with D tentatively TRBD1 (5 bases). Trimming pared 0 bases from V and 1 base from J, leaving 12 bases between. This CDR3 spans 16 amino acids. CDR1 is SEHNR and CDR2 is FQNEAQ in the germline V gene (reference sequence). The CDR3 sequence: CASSLARQKGNTEAFF. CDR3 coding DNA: TGTGCCAGCAGCTTAGCCAGACAGAAAGGGAACACTGAAGCTTTCTTT.

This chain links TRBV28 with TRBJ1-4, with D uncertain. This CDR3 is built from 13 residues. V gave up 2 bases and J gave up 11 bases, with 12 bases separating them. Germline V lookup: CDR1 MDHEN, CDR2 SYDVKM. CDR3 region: CASSLVGGGKLFF. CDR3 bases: TGTGCCAGCAGTTTAGTCGGAGGTGGGAAACTGTTTTTT.

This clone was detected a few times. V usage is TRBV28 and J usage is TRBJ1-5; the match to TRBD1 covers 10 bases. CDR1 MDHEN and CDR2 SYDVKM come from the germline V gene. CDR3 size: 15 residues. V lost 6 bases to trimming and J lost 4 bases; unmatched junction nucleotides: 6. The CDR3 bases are TGTGCCAGCAGCCGGACAGGGGGTCGGAATCAGCCCCAGCATTTT. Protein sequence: CASSRTGGRNQPQHF.

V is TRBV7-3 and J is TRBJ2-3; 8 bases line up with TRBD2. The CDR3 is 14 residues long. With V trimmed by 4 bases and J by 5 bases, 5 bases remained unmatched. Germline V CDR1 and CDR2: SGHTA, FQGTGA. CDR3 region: CASSSGGAEDTQYF. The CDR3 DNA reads TGTGCCAGCAGCTCCGGGGGGGCGGAAGATACGCAGTATTTT.

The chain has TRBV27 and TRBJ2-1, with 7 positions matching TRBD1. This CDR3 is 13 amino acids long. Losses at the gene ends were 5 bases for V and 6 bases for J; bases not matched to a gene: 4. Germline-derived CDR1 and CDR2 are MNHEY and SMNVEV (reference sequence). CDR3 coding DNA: TGTGCCAGCAGTGTGGACAGGATCAATGAGCAGTTCTTC. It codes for CASSVDRINEQFF.

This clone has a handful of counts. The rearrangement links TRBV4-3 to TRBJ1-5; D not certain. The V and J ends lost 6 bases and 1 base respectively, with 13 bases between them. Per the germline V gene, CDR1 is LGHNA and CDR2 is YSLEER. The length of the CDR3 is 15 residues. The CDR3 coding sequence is TGCGCCAGCAGTCGCCTCCGGGGAAGCAATCAGCCCCAGCATTTT. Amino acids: CASSRLRGSNQPQHF.

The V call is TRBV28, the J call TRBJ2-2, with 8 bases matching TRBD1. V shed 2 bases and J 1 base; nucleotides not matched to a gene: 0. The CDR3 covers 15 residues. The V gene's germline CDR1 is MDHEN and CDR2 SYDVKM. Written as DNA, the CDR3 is TGTGCCAGCAGTTTAGGGACAGGGAACACCGGGGAGCTGTTTTTT. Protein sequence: CASSLGTGNTGELFF.

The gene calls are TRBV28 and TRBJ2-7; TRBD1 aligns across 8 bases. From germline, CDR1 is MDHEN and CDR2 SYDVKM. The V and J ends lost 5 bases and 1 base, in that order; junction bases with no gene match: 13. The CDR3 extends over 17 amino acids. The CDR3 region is CASSGDDRGPPSYEQYF. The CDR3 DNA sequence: TGTGCCAGCAGTGGAGATGACAGGGGTCCTCCGTCCTACGAGCAGTACTTC.

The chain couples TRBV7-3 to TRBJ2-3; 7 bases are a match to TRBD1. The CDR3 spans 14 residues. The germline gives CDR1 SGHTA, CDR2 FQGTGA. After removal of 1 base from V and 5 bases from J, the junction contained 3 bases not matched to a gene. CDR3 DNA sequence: TGTGCCAGCAGCTTAAAGGGGGCTGAAGATACGCAGTATTTT. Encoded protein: CASSLKGAEDTQYF.

CDR3 sequence reads: CASSLGKAGGPYEQYF. In DNA form, the CDR3 reads TGCGCCAGCAGCTTGGGAAAGGCGGGGGGGCCCTACGAGCAGTACTTC. The chain uses TRBV5-1 and TRBJ2-7, with 9 bases aligning to TRBD2. The CDR3 contains 16 residues. V lost 0 bases to trimming and J lost 2 bases; unmatched junction nucleotides: 6. CDR1 is SGHRS and CDR2 is YFSETQ in the germline V gene. The variable domain in full, with the rest retrieved from reference TRBV5-1 and TRBJ2-7, is KAGVTQTPRYLIKTRGQQVTLSCSPISGHRSVSWYQQTPGQGLQFLFEYFSETQRNKGNFPGRFSGRQFSNSRSEMNVSTLELGDSALYLCASSLGKAGGPYEQYFGPGTRLTVT.

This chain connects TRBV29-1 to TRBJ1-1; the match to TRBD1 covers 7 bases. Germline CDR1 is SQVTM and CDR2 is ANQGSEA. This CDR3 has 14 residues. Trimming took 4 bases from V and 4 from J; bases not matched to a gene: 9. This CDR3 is CSVGIRGQRTEAFF. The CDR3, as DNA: TGCAGCGTTGGTATAAGGGGACAGCGCACTGAAGCTTTCTTT.

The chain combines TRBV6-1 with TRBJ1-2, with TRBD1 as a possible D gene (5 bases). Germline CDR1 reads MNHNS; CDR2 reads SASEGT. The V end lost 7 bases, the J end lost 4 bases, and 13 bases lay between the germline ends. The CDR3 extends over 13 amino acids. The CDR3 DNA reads TGTGCCAGCACCCCAGGGATCAGCTATGGCTACACCTTC. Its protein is CASTPGISYGYTF.

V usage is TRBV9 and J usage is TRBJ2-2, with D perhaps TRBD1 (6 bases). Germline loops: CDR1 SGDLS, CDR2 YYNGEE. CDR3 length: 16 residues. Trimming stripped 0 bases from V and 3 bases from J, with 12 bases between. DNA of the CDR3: TGTGCCAGCAGCGTAGCTGTGGGGGCCGACACCGGGGAGCTGTTTTTT. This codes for CASSVAVGADTGELFF.

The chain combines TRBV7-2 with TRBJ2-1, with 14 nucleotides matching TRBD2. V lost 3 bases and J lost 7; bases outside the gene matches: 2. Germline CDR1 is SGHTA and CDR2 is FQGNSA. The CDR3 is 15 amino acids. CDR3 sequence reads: CASSLGLAGENEQFF. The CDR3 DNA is TGTGCCAGCAGCTTGGGACTAGCGGGGGAGAATGAGCAGTTCTTC.

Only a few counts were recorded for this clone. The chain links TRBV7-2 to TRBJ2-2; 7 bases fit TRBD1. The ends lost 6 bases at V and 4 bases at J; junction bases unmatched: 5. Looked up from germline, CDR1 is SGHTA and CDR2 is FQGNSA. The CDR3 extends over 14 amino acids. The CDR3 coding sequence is TGTGCCAGCAGGACAGGGAGCGCCACCGGGGAGCTGTTTTTT. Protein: CASRTGSATGELFF.

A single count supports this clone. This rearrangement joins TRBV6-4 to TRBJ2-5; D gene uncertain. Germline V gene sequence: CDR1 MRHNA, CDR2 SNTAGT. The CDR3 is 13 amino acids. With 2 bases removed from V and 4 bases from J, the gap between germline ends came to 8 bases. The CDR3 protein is CASSDPRLETQYF. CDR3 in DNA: TGTGCCAGCAGTGACCCGAGGTTAGAGACCCAGTACTTC.

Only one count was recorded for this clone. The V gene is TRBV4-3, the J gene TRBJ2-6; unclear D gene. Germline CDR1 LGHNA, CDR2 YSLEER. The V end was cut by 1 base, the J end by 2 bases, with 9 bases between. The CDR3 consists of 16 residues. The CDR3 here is CASSQVATTGANVLTF. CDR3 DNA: TGCGCCAGCAGCCAAGTGGCCACCACTGGGGCCAACGTCCTGACTTTC.

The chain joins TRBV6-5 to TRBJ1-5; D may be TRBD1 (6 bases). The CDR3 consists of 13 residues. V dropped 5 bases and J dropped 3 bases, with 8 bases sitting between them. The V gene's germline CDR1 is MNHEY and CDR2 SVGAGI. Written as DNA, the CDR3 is TGTGCCAGCAGTCACAGGGACAATCAGCCCCAGCATTTT. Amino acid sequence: CASSHRDNQPQHF.

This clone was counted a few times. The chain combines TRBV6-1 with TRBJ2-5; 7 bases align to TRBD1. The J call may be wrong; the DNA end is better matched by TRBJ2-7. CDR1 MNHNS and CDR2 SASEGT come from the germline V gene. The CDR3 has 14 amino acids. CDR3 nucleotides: TGTGCCATTTCGAGACAGGGAAGCTCCTACGAGCAGTACTTC. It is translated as CAISRQGSSYEQYF.

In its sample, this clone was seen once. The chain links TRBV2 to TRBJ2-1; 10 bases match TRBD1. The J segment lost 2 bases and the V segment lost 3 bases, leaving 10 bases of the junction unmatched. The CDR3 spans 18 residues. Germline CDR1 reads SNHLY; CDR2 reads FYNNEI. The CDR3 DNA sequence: TGTGCCAGCAGTGATAACTTCGGGACAGGGGCCGCCTACAATGAGCAGTTCTTC. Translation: CASSDNFGTGAAYNEQFF. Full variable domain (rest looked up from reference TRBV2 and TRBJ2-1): EPEVTQTPSHQVTQMGQEVILRCVPISNHLYFYWYRQILGQKVEFLVSFYNNEISEKSEIFDDQFSVERPDGSNFTLKIRSTKLEDSAMYFCASSDNFGTGAAYNEQFFGPGTRLTVL.

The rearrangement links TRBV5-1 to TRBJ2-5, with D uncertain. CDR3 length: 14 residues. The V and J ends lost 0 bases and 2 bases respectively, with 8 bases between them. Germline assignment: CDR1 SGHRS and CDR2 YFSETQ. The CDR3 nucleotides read TGCGCCAGCAGCTTGGTCACAGCTCAAGAGACCCAGTACTTC. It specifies CASSLVTAQETQYF.